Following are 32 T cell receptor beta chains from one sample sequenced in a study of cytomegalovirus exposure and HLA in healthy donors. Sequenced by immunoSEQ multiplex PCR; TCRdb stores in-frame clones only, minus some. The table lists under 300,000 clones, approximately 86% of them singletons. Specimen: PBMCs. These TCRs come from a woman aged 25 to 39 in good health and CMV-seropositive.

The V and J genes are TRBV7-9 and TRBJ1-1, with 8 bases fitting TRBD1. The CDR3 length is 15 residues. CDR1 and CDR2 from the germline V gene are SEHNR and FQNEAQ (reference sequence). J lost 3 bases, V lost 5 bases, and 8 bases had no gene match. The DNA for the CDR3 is TGTGCCAGCAGCGCCGGACAGGGTGTGGACACTGAAGCTTTCTTT. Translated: CASSAGQGVDTEAFF.

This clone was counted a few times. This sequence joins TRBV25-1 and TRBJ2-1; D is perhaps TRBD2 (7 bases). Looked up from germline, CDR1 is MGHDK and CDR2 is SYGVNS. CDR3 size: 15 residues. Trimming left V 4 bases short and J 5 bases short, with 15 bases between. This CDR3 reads CASSAGDGRNNEQFF. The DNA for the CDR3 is TGTGCCAGCAGTGCAGGGGACGGGAGGAACAATGAGCAGTTCTTC.

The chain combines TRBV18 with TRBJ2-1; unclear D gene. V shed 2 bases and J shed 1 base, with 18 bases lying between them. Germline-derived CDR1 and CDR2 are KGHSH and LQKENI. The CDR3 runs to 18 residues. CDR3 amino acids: CASSPTPSWARSYNEQFF. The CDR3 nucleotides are TGTGCCAGCTCACCAACCCCCTCGTGGGCAAGGTCCTACAATGAGCAGTTCTTC.

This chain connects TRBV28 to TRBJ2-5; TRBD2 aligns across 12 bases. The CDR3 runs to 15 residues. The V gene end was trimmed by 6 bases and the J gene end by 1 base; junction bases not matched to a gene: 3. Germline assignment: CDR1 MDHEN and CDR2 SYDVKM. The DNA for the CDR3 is TGTGCCAGCAGGCCGGGACTAGCGGGCCAAGAGACCCAGTACTTC. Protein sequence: CASRPGLAGQETQYF.

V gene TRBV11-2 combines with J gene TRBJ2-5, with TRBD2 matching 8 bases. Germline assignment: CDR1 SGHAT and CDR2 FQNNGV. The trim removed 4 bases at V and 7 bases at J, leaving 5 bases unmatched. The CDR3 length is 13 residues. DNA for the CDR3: TGTGCCAGCAGCTCCGGACTAGCAGGGACCCAGTACTTC. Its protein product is CASSSGLAGTQYF.

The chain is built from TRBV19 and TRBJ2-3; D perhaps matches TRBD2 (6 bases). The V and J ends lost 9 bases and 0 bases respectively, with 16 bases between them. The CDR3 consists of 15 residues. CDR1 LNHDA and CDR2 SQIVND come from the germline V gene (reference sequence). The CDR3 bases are TGTGCCAGCAACAAGCGGGTGGGGAGCACAGATACGCAGTATTTT. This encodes CASNKRVGSTDTQYF.

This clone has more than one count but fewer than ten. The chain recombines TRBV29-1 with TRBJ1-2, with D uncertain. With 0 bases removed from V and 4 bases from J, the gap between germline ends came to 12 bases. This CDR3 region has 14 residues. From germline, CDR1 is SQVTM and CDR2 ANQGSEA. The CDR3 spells CSVEDPYNVYGYTF. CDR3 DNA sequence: TGCAGCGTTGAAGATCCGTACAACGTCTATGGCTACACCTTC.

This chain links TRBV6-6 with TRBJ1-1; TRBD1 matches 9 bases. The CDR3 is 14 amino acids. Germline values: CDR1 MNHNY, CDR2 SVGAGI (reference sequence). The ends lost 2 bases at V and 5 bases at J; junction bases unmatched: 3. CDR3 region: CASSYRDRATEAFF. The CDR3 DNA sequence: TGTGCCAGCAGTTACCGGGACAGGGCGACTGAAGCTTTCTTT.

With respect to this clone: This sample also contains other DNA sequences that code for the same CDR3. CDR3 region: CASSVGGTTDTQYF. The CDR3 coding sequence is TGTGCCAGCAGCGTAGGCGGAACCACAGATACGCAGTATTTT. The V and J genes are TRBV9 and TRBJ2-3; D gene unclear. Between the trimmed V and J ends, which lost 0 bases and 2 bases, there was a span of 7 bases. CDR1 is SGDLS and CDR2 is YYNGEE in the germline V gene. CDR3 length: 14 residues.

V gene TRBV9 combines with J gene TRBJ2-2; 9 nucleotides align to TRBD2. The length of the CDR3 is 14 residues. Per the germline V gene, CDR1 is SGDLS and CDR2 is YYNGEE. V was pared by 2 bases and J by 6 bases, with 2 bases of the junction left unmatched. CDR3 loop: CASSVTSGPGELFF. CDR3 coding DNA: TGTGCCAGCAGCGTGACTAGCGGACCCGGGGAGCTGTTTTTT.

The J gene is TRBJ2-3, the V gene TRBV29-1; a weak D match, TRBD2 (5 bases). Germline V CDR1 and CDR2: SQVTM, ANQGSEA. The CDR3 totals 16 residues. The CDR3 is CSSTLSSASSTDTQYF. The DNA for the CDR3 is TGCAGTTCCACCTTAAGTAGCGCCTCTAGCACAGATACGCAGTATTTT.

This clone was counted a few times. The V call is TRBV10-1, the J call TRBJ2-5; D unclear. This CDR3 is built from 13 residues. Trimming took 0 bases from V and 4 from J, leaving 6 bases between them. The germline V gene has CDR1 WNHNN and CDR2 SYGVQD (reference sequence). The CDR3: CASSESFRETQYF. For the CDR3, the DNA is TGCGCCAGCAGTGAGTCTTTCCGAGAGACCCAGTACTTC.

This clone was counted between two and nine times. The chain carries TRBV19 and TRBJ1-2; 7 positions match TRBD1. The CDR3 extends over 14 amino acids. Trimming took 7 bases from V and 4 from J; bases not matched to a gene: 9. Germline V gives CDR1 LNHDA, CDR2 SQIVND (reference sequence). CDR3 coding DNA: TGTGCCAGTACCCTGACAGGGATCGGCTATGGCTACACCTTC. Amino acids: CASTLTGIGYGYTF.

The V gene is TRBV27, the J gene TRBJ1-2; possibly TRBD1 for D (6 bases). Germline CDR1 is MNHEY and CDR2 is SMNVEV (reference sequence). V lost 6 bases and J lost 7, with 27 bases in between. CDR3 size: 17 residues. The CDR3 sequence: CASSILAGSGDSRGYTF. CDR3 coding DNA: TGTGCCAGCAGCATTTTAGCGGGGTCAGGGGATTCTCGTGGCTACACCTTC.

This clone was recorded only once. This CDR3 is CASSSFLQGGPYEQYF. Here the CDR3 DNA reads TGTGCCAGCAGTTCTTTCCTACAGGGGGGACCCTACGAGCAGTACTTC. The rearrangement uses TRBV27 and TRBJ2-7; 8 nucleotides line up with TRBD1. The germline V gene has CDR1 MNHEY and CDR2 SMNVEV (reference sequence). After removal of 4 bases from V and 2 bases from J, the junction contained 10 bases not matched to a gene. The CDR3 is 16 residues long.

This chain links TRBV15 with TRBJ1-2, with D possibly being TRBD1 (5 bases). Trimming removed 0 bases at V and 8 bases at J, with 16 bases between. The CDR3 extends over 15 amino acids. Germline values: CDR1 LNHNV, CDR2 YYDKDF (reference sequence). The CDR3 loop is CATSREAGDGGGYTF. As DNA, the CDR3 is TGTGCCACCAGCAGAGAAGCCGGGGACGGAGGGGGCTACACCTTC.

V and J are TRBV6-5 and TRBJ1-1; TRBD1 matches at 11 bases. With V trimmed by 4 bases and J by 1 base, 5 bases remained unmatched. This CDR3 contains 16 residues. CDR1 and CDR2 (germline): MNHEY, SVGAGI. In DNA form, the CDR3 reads TGTGCCAGCAGTTCCGGACAGGGGGCCCGGAACACTGAAGCTTTCTTT. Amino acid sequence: CASSSGQGARNTEAFF.

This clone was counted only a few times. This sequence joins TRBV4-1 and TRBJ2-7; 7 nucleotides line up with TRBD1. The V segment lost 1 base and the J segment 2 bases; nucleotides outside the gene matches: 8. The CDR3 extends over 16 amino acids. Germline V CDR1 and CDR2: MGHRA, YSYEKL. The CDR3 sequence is CASSQVGRDSTYEQYF. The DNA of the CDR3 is TGCGCCAGCAGCCAAGTAGGCCGGGACAGCACCTACGAGCAGTACTTC.

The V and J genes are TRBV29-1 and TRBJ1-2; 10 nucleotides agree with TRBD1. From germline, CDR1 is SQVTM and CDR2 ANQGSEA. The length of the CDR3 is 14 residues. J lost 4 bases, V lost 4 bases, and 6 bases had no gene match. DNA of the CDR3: TGCAGCGTTGCTCGGGACAGGGGTGGCTATGGCTACACCTTC. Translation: CSVARDRGGYGYTF.

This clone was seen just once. The chain's CDR3 is CASSQNQGGEDTQYF. The DNA for the CDR3 is TGTGCCAGCAGCCAGAACCAGGGAGGGGAAGATACGCAGTATTTT. The rearrangement joins TRBV7-8 to TRBJ2-3; 7 bases are shared with TRBD2. CDR1 and CDR2 (germline): SGHVS, FQNEAQ. CDR3 length: 15 amino acids. Trimming cost V 5 bases and J 5 bases; bases outside gene matches: 10.

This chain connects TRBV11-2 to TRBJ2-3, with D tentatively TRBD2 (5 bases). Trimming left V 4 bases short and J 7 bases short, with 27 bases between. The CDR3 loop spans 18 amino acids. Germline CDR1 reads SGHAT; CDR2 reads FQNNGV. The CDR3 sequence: CASSSDLLRASLGNTQYF. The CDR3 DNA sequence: TGTGCCAGCAGCTCTGACCTACTTCGGGCTTCACTCGGGAATACGCAGTATTTT.

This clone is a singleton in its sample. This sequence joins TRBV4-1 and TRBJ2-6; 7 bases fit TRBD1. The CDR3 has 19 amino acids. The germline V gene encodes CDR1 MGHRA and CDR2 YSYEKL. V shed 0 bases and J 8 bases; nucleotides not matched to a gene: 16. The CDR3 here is CASSQDLRDSFFFSNVLTF. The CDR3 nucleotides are TGCGCCAGCAGCCAAGATCTACGGGACAGCTTCTTTTTTTCCAACGTCCTGACTTTC.

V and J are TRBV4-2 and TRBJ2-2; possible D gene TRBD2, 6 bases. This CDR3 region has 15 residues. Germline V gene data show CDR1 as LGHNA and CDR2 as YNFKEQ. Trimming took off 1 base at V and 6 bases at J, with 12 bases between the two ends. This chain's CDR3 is CASSQAKGTPGELFF. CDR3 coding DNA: TGTGCCAGCAGCCAAGCTAAGGGGACTCCCGGGGAGCTGTTTTTT.

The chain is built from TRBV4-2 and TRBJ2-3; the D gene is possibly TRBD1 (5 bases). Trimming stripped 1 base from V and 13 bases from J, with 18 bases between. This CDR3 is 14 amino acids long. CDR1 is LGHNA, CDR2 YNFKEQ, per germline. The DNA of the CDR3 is TGTGCCAGCAGCCAAGTGGTTGGGCAGGGAAAGGAGTATTTT. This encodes CASSQVVGQGKEYF.

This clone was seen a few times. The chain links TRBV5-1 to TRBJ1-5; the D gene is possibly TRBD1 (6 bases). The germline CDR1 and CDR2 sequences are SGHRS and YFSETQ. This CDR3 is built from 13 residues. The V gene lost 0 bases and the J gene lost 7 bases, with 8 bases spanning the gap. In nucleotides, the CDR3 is TGCGCCAGCAGCTTGGGTCAGGGGCAGCCCCAGCATTTT. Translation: CASSLGQGQPQHF.

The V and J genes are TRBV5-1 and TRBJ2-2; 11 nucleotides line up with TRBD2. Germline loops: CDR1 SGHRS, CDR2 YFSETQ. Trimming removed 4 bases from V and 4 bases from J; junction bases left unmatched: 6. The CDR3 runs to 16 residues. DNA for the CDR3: TGCGCCAGCAGCACACTAGCGGGAGCTGGCACCGGGGAGCTGTTTTTT. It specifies CASSTLAGAGTGELFF.

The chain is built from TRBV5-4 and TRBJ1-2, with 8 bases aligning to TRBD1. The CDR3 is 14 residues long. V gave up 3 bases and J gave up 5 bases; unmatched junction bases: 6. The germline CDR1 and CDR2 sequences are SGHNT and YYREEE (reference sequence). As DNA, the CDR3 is TGTGCCAGCAGCTCGCAACAGGGGGAGTATGGCTACACCTTC. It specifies CASSSQQGEYGYTF.

CDR3 sequence (DNA): TGTGCCAGCAGCCCCGCGGAGTATGGCTACACCTTC. Translated: CASSPAEYGYTF. The chain is built from TRBV7-9 and TRBJ1-2; D gene unclear. The V end lost 5 bases, the J end lost 5 bases, and 9 bases lay between the germline ends. The CDR3 is made up of 12 amino acids. CDR1 and CDR2 from the germline V gene are SEHNR and FQNEAQ (reference sequence).

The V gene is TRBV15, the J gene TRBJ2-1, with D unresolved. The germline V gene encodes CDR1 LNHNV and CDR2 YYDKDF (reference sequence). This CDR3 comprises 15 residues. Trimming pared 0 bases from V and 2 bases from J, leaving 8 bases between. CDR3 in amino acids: CATSRDYTTYNEQFF. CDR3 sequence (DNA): TGTGCCACCAGCAGAGACTATACGACCTACAATGAGCAGTTCTTC.

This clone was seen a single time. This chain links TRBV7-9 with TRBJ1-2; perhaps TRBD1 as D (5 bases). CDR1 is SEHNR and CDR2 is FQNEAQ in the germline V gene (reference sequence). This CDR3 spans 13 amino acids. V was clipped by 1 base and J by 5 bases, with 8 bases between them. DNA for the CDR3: TGTGCCAGCAGCTTAGAGGGGCGGTATGGCTACACCTTC. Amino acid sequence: CASSLEGRYGYTF.

CDR3 in DNA: TGTGCCAGCAGAACTCTAGCGGGCCCGAATCATTACGAGCAGTACTTC. It is translated as CASRTLAGPNHYEQYF. This sequence joins TRBV11-2 and TRBJ2-7, with 8 bases identical to TRBD2. CDR3 length: 16 amino acids. CDR1 and CDR2 from the germline V gene are SGHAT and FQNNGV. V lost 6 bases, J lost 4 bases, and 14 bases stayed unmatched.

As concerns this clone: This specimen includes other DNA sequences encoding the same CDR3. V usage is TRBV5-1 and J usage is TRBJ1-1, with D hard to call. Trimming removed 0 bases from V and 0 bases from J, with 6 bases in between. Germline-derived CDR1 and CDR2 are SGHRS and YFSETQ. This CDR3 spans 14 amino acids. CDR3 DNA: TGCGCCAGCAGCTTGGCGGGGATGAACACTGAAGCTTTCTTT. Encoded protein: CASSLAGMNTEAFF.